Shown below are 16 T cell receptor beta chains from a single sample sequenced in a study of response to subunit inactivated influenza vaccine. One entry per CDR3 protein, called by TCRdb with MiXCR from the RT-PCR reads. The sample lists 450,000 to 500,000 distinct CDR3 sequences, roughly 9.7% occurring once. The source was PBMCs from blood, collected roughly 47 days after vaccination. These receptors were taken from a man aged 50-59 years who received an inactivated influenza vaccine.

This rearrangement joins TRBV7-8 to TRBJ1-5; 8 nucleotides align to TRBD1. With V trimmed by 5 bases and J by 8 bases, 8 bases remained unmatched. Per germline, CDR1 SGHVS and CDR2 FQNEAQ. The CDR3 contains 14 residues. The CDR3 region has the DNA TGTGCCAGCAGCGTAACCAGGGGGCAGGAGCCCCAGCATTTT. Translating gives CASSVTRGQEPQHF.

At least ten counts were recorded for this clonotype. The chain uses TRBV7-3 and TRBJ1-5, with a weak D call TRBD1 (6 bases). There are 13 residues in the CDR3. V dropped 5 bases and J dropped 13 bases, with 18 bases sitting between them. Germline lookup yields CDR1 SGHTA and CDR2 FQGTGA. This chain's CDR3 is CASSPSPTGQQHF. DNA for the CDR3: TGTGCCAGCAGCCCTTCTCCGACAGGCCAACAGCATTTT.

The CDR3: CASSLGQGRRSGANVLTF. Here the CDR3 DNA reads TGTGCCAGCAGTCTGGGACAGGGGAGACGATCTGGGGCCAACGTCCTGACTTTC. This rearrangement joins TRBV6-2 or TRBV6-3 to TRBJ2-6; the match to TRBD1 covers 10 bases. V dropped 5 bases and J dropped 1; count of bases not matched to a gene: 8. The CDR3 totals 18 residues. Germline CDR1 reads MNHEY; CDR2 reads SVGEGT.

This clonotype was observed a handful of times. J is TRBJ2-5 and V is TRBV4-1; TRBD2 agrees at 11 bases. The CDR3 length is 16 residues. The V gene's germline CDR1 is MGHRA and CDR2 YSYEKL. Trimming took 4 bases from V and 2 from J; bases not matched to a gene: 6. In DNA form, the CDR3 reads TGCGCCAGCAGCCGCCTGTTAGCGGGAGGGCAAGAGACCCAGTACTTC. Its translation is CASSRLLAGGQETQYF.

Ten or more counts support this clonotype. V is TRBV10-3 and J is TRBJ2-1; 8 bases line up with TRBD1. CDR3 length equals 12 residues. V gave up 6 bases and J gave up 5 bases; unmatched junction bases: 0. Germline CDR1 is ENHRY and CDR2 is SYGVKD. The DNA for the CDR3 is TGTGCCATCAGGACAGGGGACAATGAGCAGTTCTTC. It codes for CAIRTGDNEQFF.

This clonotype was counted between two and nine times. This chain's CDR3 is CASSWGLAASTDTQYF. The CDR3 nucleotides are TGCGCCAGCAGCTGGGGACTAGCGGCTAGCACAGATACGCAGTATTTT. The chain employs TRBV5-1 and TRBJ2-3; 11 nucleotides align to TRBD2. Germline V CDR1 and CDR2: SGHRS, YFSETQ. The junction had 3 bases not matched to a gene; V was cut back by 3 bases and J by 0 bases. This CDR3 comprises 16 residues.

This clonotype was recorded many times. The J gene is TRBJ1-5, the V gene TRBV12-3 or TRBV12-4, with D maybe TRBD1 (6 bases). Trimming shortened V by 4 bases and J by 7 bases, and 14 bases separated the two germline ends. This CDR3 has 14 amino acids. CDR3 bases: TGTGCCAGCAGTTCCGACAGGAAGAACCAGCCCCAGCATTTT. Protein sequence: CASSSDRKNQPQHF.

J is TRBJ2-1 and V is TRBV27, with 7 positions matching TRBD1. CDR1 and CDR2 (germline): MNHEY, SMNVEV (reference sequence). The CDR3 spans 15 residues. The J segment lost 5 bases and the V segment lost 3 bases, leaving 7 bases of the junction unmatched. CDR3 region: CASSFDRTGDNEQFF. The CDR3 region has the DNA TGTGCCAGCAGTTTCGATCGAACAGGGGACAATGAGCAGTTCTTC.

The gene calls are TRBV28 and TRBJ2-3, with 9 bases that match TRBD1. Germline trimming cut 6 bases from V and 2 bases from J; bases unmatched to any gene: 9. Looked up from germline, CDR1 is MDHEN and CDR2 is SYDVKM. This CDR3 is built from 16 residues. The CDR3 DNA is TGTGCCAGCAGAAAACACGGGACAGGGAACACAGATACGCAGTATTTT. It yields the protein CASRKHGTGNTDTQYF.

This clonotype was observed a few times. The CDR3 protein is CASSHSTGLRSYNEQFF. The DNA of the CDR3 is TGTGCCAGCAGCCATAGTACGGGACTCCGCTCCTACAATGAGCAGTTCTTC. The chain links TRBV14 to TRBJ2-1, with D possibly matching TRBD2 (6 bases). CDR1 and CDR2 (germline): SGHDN, FVKESK. The CDR3 spans 17 residues. Trimming took off 3 bases at V and 0 bases at J, with 15 bases between the two ends. The variable domain in full, completed from reference TRBV14 and TRBJ2-1, reads EAGVTQFPSHSVIEKGQTVTLRCDPISGHDNLYWYRRVMGKEIKFLLHFVKESKQDESGMPNNRFLAERTGGTYSTLKVQPAELEDSGVYFCASSHSTGLRSYNEQFFGPGTRLTVL.

This clonotype was seen at least ten times. The genes are TRBV12-3 or TRBV12-4 and TRBJ2-2, with D perhaps matching TRBD2 (7 bases). Trimming took off 3 bases at V and 3 bases at J, with 11 bases between the two ends. The CDR3 spans 15 residues. Written as DNA, the CDR3 is TGTGCCAGCAGTTTGGGGGGGGGCTACACCGGGGAGCTGTTTTTT. Protein sequence: CASSLGGGYTGELFF.

The table lists this clonotype with a few counts. Sequence at one end of the junction differs from germline and may be a read error. The chain has TRBV27 and TRBJ2-3; 7 bases align to TRBD1. The CDR3 is made up of 14 amino acids. Germline loops: CDR1 MNHEY, CDR2 SMNVEV (reference sequence). The CDR3 is CASSLSAEWDSMDF. The CDR3 DNA sequence: TGTGCCAGCAGTTTATCGGCTGAATGGGACAGCATGGATTTT.

This clonotype was seen only a few times. The rearrangement uses TRBV10-3 and TRBJ2-3; 8 nucleotides align to TRBD2. With 7 bases clipped from V and 4 bases from J, the junction kept 7 bases outside the gene matches. Germline V gene lookup returns CDR1 ENHRY and CDR2 SYGVKD. The CDR3 consists of 14 residues. CDR3 bases: TGTGCCATCAAAGGGACTAGTCCTCCAGATACGCAGTATTTT. Translating it yields CAIKGTSPPDTQYF.

The gene calls are TRBV15 and TRBJ1-2; TRBD1 agrees at 8 bases. In germline, CDR1 is LNHNV, CDR2 YYDKDF (reference sequence). The CDR3 has 14 residues. With 1 base clipped from V and 2 bases from J, the junction kept 0 bases outside the gene matches. The DNA for the CDR3 is TGTGCCACCAGCAGAGGGGACAGGAACTATGGCTACACCTTC. Amino acid sequence: CATSRGDRNYGYTF.

This clonotype was seen many times. The V call is TRBV20-1, the J call TRBJ1-6; D is possibly TRBD1 (5 bases). The CDR3 totals 13 residues. V lost 6 bases and J lost 10, with 16 bases in between. Germline V CDR1 and CDR2: DFQATT, SNEGSKA (reference sequence). The CDR3: CSAVPGPRSPLHF. CDR3 sequence (DNA): TGCAGTGCCGTCCCGGGACCCCGGTCACCCCTCCACTTT.

The chain has TRBV10-3 and TRBJ2-5, with TRBD2 matching 9 bases. CDR3 length: 13 residues. V lost 9 bases to trimming and J lost 3 bases; unmatched junction nucleotides: 5. CDR1 and CDR2 (germline): ENHRY, SYGVKD. CDR3 sequence (DNA): TGTGCCATAGGGACTAGCTCAGAAGAGACCCAGTACTTC. Its translation is CAIGTSSEETQYF.